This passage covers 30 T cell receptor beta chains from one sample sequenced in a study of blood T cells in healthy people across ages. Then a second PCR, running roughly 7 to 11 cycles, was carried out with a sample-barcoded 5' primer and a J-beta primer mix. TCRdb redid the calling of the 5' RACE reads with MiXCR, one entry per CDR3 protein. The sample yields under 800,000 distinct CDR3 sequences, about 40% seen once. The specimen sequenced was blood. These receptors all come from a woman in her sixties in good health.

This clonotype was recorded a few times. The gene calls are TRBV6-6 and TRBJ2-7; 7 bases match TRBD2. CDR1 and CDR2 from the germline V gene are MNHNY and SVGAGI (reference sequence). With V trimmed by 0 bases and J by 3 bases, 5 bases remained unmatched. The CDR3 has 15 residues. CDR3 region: CASSYSIAGVYEQYF. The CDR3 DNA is TGTGCCAGCAGTTACTCGATAGCGGGTGTCTACGAGCAGTACTTC.

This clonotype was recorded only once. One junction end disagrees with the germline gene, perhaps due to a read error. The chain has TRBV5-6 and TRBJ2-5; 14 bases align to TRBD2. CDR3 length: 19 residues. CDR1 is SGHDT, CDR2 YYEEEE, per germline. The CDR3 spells CASSRSSGTSGSRVETRYF. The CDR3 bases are TGTGCCAGCAGTAGAAGTTCCGGGACTAGCGGGAGTCGTGTGGAGACCCGGTACTTC.

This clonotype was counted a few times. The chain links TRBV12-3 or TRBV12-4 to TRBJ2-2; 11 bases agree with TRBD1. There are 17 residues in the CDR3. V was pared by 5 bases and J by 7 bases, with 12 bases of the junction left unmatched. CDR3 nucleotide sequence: TGTGCCAGCAGTCCACCTTTCGGGACAGGGGGTCTCGGGGAGCTGTTTTTT. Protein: CASSPPFGTGGLGELFF.

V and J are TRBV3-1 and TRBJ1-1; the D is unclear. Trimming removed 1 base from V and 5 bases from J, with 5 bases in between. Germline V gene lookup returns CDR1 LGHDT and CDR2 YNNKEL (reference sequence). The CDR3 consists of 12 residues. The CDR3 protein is CASSQVPTEAFF. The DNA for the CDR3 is TGTGCCAGCAGCCAAGTCCCAACTGAAGCTTTCTTT.

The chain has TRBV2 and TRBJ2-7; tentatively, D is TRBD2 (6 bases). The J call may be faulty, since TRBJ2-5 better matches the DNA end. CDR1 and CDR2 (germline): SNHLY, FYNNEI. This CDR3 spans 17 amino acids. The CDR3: CARGATSGTYIGETQYF. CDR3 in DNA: TGTGCCAGAGGAGCCACCTCCGGGACTTATATCGGGGAGACCCAGTACTTC.

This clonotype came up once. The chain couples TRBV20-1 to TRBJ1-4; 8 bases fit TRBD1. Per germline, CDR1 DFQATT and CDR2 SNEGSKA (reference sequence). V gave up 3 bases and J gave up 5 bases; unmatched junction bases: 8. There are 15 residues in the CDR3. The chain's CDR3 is CSASGPWTGNEKLFF. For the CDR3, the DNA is TGCAGTGCTAGTGGGCCTTGGACAGGGAATGAAAAACTGTTTTTT.

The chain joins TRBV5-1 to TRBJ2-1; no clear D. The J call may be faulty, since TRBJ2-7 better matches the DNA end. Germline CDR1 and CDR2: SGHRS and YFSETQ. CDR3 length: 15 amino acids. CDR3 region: CASSLDGGSYNEQYF. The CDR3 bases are TGCGCCAGCAGCTTGGACGGCGGTTCCTACAATGAGCAGTACTTC.

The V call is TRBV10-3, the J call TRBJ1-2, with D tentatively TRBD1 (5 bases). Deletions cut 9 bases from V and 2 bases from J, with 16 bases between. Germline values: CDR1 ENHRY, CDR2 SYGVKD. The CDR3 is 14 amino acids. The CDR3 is CAITPGTANYGYTF. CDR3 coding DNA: TGTGCCATAACTCCCGGGACGGCGAACTATGGCTACACCTTC.

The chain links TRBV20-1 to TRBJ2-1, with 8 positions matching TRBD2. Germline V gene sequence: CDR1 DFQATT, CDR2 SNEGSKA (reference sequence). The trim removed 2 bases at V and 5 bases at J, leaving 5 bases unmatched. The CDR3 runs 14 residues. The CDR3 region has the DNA TGCAGTGCTAGAAACGCGGGAGGCGACAATGAGCAGTTCTTC. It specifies CSARNAGGDNEQFF.

The CDR3 coding sequence is TGCAGTGCTAGAGTTTGGCGGGGGTCATCAGATACGCAGTATTTT. It encodes CSARVWRGSSDTQYF. The chain carries TRBV20-1 and TRBJ2-3; TRBD2 matches at 7 bases. V lost 1 base to trimming and J lost 4 bases; unmatched junction nucleotides: 8. The CDR3 length is 15 residues. Per germline, CDR1 DFQATT and CDR2 SNEGSKA (reference sequence).

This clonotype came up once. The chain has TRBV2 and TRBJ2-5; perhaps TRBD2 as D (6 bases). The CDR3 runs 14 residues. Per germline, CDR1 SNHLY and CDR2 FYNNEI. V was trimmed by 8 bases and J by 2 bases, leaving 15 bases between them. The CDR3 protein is CASGVGGEQETQYF. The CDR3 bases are TGTGCCAGCGGGGTCGGGGGAGAACAAGAGACCCAGTACTTC.

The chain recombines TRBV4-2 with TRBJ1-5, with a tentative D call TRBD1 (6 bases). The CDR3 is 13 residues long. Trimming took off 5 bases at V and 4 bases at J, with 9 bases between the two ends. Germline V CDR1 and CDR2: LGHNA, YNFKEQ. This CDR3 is CASSARGNQPQHF. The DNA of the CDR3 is TGTGCCAGCAGCGCAAGGGGGAATCAGCCCCAGCATTTT.

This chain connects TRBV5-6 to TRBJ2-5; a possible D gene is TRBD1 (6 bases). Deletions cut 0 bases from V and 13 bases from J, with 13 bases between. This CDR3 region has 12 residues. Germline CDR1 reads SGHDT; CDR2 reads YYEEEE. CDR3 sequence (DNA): TGTGCCAGCAGCTTGGGACAGGACTTTTGGTACTTC. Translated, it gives CASSLGQDFWYF.

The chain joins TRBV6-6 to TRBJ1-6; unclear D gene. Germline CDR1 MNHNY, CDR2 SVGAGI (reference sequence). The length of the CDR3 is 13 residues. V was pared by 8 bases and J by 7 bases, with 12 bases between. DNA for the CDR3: TGTGCCAGCCCTCACCGCCCGAATTCACCCCTCCACTTT. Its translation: CASPHRPNSPLHF.

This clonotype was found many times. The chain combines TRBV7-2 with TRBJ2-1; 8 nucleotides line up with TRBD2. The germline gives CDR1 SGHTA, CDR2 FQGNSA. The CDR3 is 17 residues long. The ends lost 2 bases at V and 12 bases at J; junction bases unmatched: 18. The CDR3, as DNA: TGTGCCAGCAGCTTAAGAGGGGACCCGGGGGGGCTGATGGGGCAGTTCTTC. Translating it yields CASSLRGDPGGLMGQFF.

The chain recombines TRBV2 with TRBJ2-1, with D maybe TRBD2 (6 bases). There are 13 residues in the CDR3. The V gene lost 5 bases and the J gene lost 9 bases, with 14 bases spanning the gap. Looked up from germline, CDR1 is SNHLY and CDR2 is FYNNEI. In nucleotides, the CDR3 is TGTGCCAGCAGTTACCGGGACTCTAGTGAGCAGTTCTTC. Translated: CASSYRDSSEQFF.

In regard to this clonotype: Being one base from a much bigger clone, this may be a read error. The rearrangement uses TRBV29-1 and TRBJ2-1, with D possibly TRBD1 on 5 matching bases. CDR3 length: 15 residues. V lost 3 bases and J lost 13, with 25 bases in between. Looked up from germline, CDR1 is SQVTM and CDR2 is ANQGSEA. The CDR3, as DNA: TGCAGCGTTGACCTGCGGCAGGGTTCTGGAGAGACCCAGTTCTTC. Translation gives CSVDLRQGSGETQFF.

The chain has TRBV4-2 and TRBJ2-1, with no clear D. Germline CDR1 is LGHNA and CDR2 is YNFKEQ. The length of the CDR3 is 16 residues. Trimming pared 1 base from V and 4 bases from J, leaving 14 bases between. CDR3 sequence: CASSQVRAREYNEQFF. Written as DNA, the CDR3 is TGTGCCAGCAGCCAAGTTAGGGCTAGAGAATACAATGAGCAGTTCTTC.

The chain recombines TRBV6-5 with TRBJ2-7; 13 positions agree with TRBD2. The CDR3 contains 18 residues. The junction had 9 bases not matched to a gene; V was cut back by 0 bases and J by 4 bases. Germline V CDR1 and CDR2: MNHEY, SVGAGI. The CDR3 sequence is CASSYSQGLAGSPYEQYF. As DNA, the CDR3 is TGTGCCAGCAGTTACTCACAGGGACTAGCGGGGAGCCCGTACGAGCAGTACTTC.

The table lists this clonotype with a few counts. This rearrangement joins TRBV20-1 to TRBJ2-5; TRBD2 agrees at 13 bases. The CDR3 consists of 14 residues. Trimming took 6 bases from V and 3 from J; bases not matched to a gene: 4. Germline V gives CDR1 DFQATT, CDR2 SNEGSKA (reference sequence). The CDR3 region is CSARLAGGEETQYF. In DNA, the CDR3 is TGCAGTGCAAGACTAGCGGGGGGTGAAGAGACCCAGTACTTC.

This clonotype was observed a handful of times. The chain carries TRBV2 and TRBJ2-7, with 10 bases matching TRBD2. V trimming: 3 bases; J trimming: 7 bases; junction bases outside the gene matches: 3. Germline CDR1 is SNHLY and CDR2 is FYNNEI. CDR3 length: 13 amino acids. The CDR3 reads CASSEGLAWEQYF. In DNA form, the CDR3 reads TGTGCCAGCAGTGAGGGACTAGCGTGGGAGCAGTACTTC.

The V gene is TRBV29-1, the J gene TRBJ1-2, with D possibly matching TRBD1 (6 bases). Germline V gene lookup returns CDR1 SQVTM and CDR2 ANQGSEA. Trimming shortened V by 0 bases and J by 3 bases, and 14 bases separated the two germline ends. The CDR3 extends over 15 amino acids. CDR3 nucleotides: TGCAGCGTTGAAGATCGGATGGGGGCGGACTATGGCTACACCTTC. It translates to CSVEDRMGADYGYTF. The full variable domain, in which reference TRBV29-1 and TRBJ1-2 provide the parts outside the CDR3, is SAVISQKPSRDICQRGTSLTIQCQVDSQVTMMFWYRQQPGQSLTLIATANQGSEATYESGFVIDKFPISRPNLTFSTLTVSNMSPEDSSIYLCSVEDRMGADYGYTFGSGTRLTVV.

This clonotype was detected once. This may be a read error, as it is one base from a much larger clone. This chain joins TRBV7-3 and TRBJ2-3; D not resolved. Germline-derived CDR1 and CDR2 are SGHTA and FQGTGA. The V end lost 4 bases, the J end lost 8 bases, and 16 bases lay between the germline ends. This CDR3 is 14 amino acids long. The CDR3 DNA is TGTGCCAGCAGCTCCAACGGACGTCCAGGTACGCAGTATTTT. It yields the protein CASSSNGRPGTQYF.

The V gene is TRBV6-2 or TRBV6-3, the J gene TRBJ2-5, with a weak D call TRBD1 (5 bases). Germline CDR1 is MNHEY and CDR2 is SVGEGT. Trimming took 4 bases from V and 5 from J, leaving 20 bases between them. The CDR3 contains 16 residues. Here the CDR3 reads CASSFIRTSGAETQYF. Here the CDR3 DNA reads TGTGCCAGCAGTTTTATACGAACCTCTGGGGCGGAGACCCAGTACTTC.

The CDR3 reads CASSFAGEQFF. In DNA, the CDR3 is TGTGCCAGCAGCTTTGCTGGTGAGCAGTTCTTC. The J gene is TRBJ2-1, the V gene TRBV5-6; D unclear. CDR3 length: 11 residues. Trimming took off 2 bases at V and 9 bases at J, with 6 bases between the two ends. Per germline, CDR1 SGHDT and CDR2 YYEEEE.

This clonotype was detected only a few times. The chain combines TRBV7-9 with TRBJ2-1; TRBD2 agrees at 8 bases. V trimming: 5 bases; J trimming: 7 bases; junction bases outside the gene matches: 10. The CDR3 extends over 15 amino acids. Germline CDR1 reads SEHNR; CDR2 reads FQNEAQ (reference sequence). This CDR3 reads CASSPSMGLVNEQFF. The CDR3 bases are TGTGCCAGCAGCCCGTCGATGGGACTAGTGAATGAGCAGTTCTTC.

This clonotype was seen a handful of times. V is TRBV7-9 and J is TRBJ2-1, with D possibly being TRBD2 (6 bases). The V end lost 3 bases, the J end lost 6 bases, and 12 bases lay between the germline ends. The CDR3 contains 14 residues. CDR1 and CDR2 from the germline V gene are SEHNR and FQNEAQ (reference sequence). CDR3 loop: CASSLTGDSNEQFF. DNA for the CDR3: TGTGCCAGCAGCTTGACGGGGGACTCCAATGAGCAGTTCTTC.

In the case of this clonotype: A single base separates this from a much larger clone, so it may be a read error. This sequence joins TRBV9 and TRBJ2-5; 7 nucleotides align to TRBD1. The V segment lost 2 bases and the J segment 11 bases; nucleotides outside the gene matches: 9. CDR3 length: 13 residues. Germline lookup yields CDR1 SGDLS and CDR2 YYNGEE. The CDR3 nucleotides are TGTGCCAGCAGCGTGACAGGGAATTACGATCAGTACTTC. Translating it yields CASSVTGNYDQYF.

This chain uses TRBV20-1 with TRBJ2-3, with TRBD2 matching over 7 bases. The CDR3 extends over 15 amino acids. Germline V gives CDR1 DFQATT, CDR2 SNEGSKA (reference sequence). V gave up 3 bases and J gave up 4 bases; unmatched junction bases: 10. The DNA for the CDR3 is TGCAGTGCTAGGGTGTCTGGCGGGAGTCCAGATACGCAGTATTTT. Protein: CSARVSGGSPDTQYF.

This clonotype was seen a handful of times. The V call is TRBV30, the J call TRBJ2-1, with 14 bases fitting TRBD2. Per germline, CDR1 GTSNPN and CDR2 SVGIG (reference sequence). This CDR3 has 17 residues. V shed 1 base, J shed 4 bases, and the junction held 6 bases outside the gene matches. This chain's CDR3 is CAWSAGTSGGSYNEQFF. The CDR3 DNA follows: TGTGCCTGGAGTGCCGGGACTAGCGGGGGTTCGTACAATGAGCAGTTCTTC. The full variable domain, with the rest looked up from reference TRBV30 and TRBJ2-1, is SQTIHQWPATLVQPVGSPLSLECTVEGTSNPNLYWYRQAAGRGLQLLFYSVGIGQISSEVPQNLSASRPQDRQFILSSKKLLLSDSGFYLCAWSAGTSGGSYNEQFFGPGTRLTVL.